This entry lists 12 T cell receptor beta chains sequenced from one sample in a study of T cell repertoires in cytomegalovirus infection. MiXCR was run by TCRdb on the reads, yielding one entry per CDR3 protein. The data show approximately 590,000 distinct CDR3 sequences, with 35% to 50% seen just once and over 45% held by the top ten. Their antigens remain unidentified. Sequenced material: cultured PBMCs, taken from culture after CMV antigen stimulation. These receptors came from a human donor in good health (CMV status not recorded). Some clones in this sample may be carry-over from other donors' samples.

The chain joins TRBV12-3 or TRBV12-4 to TRBJ2-7; no clear D gene. V was pared by 10 bases and J by 6 bases, with 22 bases between. The CDR3 extends over 14 amino acids. In nucleotides, the CDR3 is TGTGCCACCACGCTCTCTAACCGGCCCGCCGAGCAGTACTTC. It is translated as CATTLSNRPAEQYF.

This clonotype came up a few times. J is TRBJ1-1 and V is TRBV7-6; D remains unclear. Per the germline V gene, CDR1 is SGHVS and CDR2 is FNYEAQ. This CDR3 is 14 amino acids long. Deletions cut 3 bases from V and 1 base from J, with 9 bases between. DNA of the CDR3: TGTGCCAGCAGCTTCGGGCAAAGGAACACTGAAGCTTTCTTT. Its translation: CASSFGQRNTEAFF.

The V call is TRBV7-6, the J call TRBJ2-7; the D is unclear. V lost 1 base and J 4 bases, leaving 11 bases between the germline ends. The germline V gene encodes CDR1 SGHVS and CDR2 FNYEAQ. The CDR3 loop spans 14 amino acids. For the CDR3, the DNA is TGTGCCAGCAGCTTAGTAGGGTCAGATTACGAGCAGTACTTC. This codes for CASSLVGSDYEQYF.

This chain's CDR3 is CSARDRTSPLHF. CDR3 nucleotide sequence: TGCAGTGCCCGGGACAGGACGTCACCCCTCCACTTT. This chain links TRBV20-1 with TRBJ1-6, with TRBD1 matching 8 bases. The CDR3 sequence is 12 residues long. Germline V gene sequence: CDR1 DFQATT, CDR2 SNEGSKA (reference sequence). The V and J ends lost 6 bases and 10 bases, in that order; junction bases with no gene match: 5.

The V call is TRBV11-2, the J call TRBJ2-7; no clear D gene. The CDR3 runs 13 residues. CDR1 is SGHAT and CDR2 is FQNNGV in the germline V gene. Deletions cut 0 bases from V and 1 base from J, with 4 bases between. The CDR3 sequence is CASSLEESYEQYF. DNA of the CDR3: TGTGCCAGCAGCTTAGAGGAATCCTACGAGCAGTACTTC.

This clonotype was counted once. V usage is TRBV6-1 and J usage is TRBJ1-5, with a weak D call TRBD1 (5 bases). The CDR3 is 15 residues long. The V gene's germline CDR1 is MNHNS and CDR2 SASEGT. V was shortened by 6 bases and J by 0 bases, with 12 bases between the two germline ends. Here the CDR3 reads CASRRDRNSNQPQHF. The CDR3 DNA sequence: TGTGCCAGCAGGAGGGACCGGAATAGCAATCAGCCCCAGCATTTT.

This clonotype appeared once. The chain carries TRBV20-1 and TRBJ2-7, with TRBD1 matching 7 bases. CDR3 length: 14 amino acids. J lost 5 bases, V lost 2 bases, and 9 bases had no gene match. CDR1 and CDR2 (germline): DFQATT, SNEGSKA (reference sequence). The CDR3 here is CSARSATGINEQYF. DNA for the CDR3: TGCAGTGCTAGATCCGCGACAGGGATAAACGAGCAGTACTTC.

This chain joins TRBV7-2 and TRBJ2-1; maybe TRBD1 (6 bases). This CDR3 spans 14 amino acids. Germline CDR1 is SGHTA and CDR2 is FQGNSA. With 2 bases removed from V and 4 bases from J, the gap between germline ends came to 9 bases. The CDR3 here is CASSLHRAYNEQFF. The CDR3 nucleotides read TGTGCCAGCAGCTTACACAGGGCGTACAATGAGCAGTTCTTC.

This clonotype has more than one count but fewer than ten. The chain uses TRBV20-1 and TRBJ1-2, with TRBD1 as a possible D gene (5 bases). Germline CDR1 reads DFQATT; CDR2 reads SNEGSKA (reference sequence). The CDR3 runs 14 residues. V shed 4 bases and J shed 8 bases, with 20 bases lying between them. CDR3 residues: CSATREEEAGGYTF. CDR3 in DNA: TGCAGTGCTACCAGGGAAGAGGAGGCAGGCGGCTACACCTTC.

The table lists this clonotype with many counts. The V call is TRBV11-2, the J call TRBJ2-7, with 9 nucleotides matching TRBD1. Trimming took 3 bases from V and 5 from J; bases not matched to a gene: 8. The germline V gene has CDR1 SGHAT and CDR2 FQNNGV. This CDR3 is 15 amino acids long. This CDR3 is CASSLGGDRDHEQYF. The CDR3 coding sequence is TGTGCCAGCAGCTTGGGGGGGGACAGGGACCACGAGCAGTACTTC.

A few counts support this clonotype. The chain couples TRBV12-3 or TRBV12-4 to TRBJ2-3, with D possibly being TRBD2 (6 bases). Trimming shortened V by 6 bases and J by 2 bases, and 24 bases separated the two germline ends. This CDR3 has 18 amino acids. CDR3 in amino acids: CASSHPEAGLDYTDTQYF. The CDR3 DNA reads as TGTGCCAGCAGCCACCCTGAAGCGGGCCTCGACTACACAGATACGCAGTATTTT.

The chain is built from TRBV20-1 and TRBJ2-3, with 10 bases lining up with TRBD2. From germline, CDR1 is DFQATT and CDR2 SNEGSKA (reference sequence). This CDR3 is 13 amino acids long. The ends lost 5 bases at V and 2 bases at J; junction bases unmatched: 1. The CDR3 DNA reads as TGCAGTGCTCTAGCGGGAGTCACAGATACGCAGTATTTT. Its translation is CSALAGVTDTQYF.